The source of this TCR beta chain is a study of blood T cell repertoires in COVID-19. The junction had 3 bases not matched to a gene; V was cut back by 4 bases and J by 7 bases. CDR1 and CDR2 from the germline V gene are SGHVS and FQNEAQ. The CDR3 has 14 amino acids. Profiling relied on immunoSEQ multiplex PCR, and the TCRdb table lists in-frame clones only, not all of them. The profile covers around 260,000 clones, with around 90% appearing a single time and roughly 4% taken by the ten largest. The chain links TRBV7-8 to TRBJ2-3; 12 bases map to TRBD1. This TCR was sampled from a man aged 55 to 70 who had recovered from COVID-19. The specimen sequenced was peripheral blood. CDR3 DNA: TGTGCCAGCAGCTCCCGGGACAGGGGGCATACGCAGTATTTT. It translates to CASSSRDRGHTQYF.